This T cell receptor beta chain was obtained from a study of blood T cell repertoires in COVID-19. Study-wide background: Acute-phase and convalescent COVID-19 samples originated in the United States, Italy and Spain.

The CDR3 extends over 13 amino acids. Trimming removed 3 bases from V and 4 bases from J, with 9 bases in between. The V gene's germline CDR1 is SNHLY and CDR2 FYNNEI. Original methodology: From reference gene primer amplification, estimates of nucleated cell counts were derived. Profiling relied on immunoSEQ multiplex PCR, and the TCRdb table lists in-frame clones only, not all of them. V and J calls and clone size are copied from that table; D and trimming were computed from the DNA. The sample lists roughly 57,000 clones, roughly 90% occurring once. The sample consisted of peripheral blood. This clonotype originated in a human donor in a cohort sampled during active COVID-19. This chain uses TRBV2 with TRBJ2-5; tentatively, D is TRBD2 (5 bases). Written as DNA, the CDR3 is TGTGCCAGCAGTGATCGGGGAAGAGAGACCCAGTACTTC. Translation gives CASSDRGRETQYF.